Below, one T cell receptor (beta chain) is given with its context. Its target is unknown. Method: immunoSEQ multiplex PCR; TCRdb's copy keeps in-frame clones and lacks some. There are about 130,000 clones in the sample; roughly four fifths occur only once, and roughly 6% lies in the top ten. This specimen comes from a study of radiation and T cells in renal cell carcinoma. V lost 0 bases and J lost 8, with 16 bases in between. CDR1 is KGHSH, CDR2 LQKENI, per germline. There are 16 residues in the CDR3. The study, taken as a whole, reports: Pretreatment tumor biopsies were lacking, so baseline clonotypes are unknown.

Time point reported: blood 2 weeks post-SBRT. Described treatment: 15 Gy SBRT to primary tumor, nephrectomy 4 weeks later. Source: blood, taken from a patient whose treatment included radiotherapy and nephrectomy. This TCR derives from a man between 50 and 59 years old with renal cell carcinoma. This chain uses TRBV18 with TRBJ1-4; D call uncertain. CDR3 DNA sequence: TGTGCCAGCTCACCACCGTCAGTGGCGCGAACCGAAAAACTGTTTTTT. Protein product: CASSPPSVARTEKLFF.